This record looks at one T cell receptor (beta chain) sequence and its context. The clone's antigen remains unknown. Base qualities are not at hand, and no much larger clone is one base apart. This entry belongs to a study of response to subunit inactivated influenza vaccine (dated by TCRdb to between 2017 and 2018). At the level of the whole study: Deep quantitative profiling of the T cell receptor repertoire was used in the study to follow responses to a trivalent subunit inactivated influenza vaccine. Paper-wide results and their limitations: It was suggested by the authors that each seasonal influenza vaccination may recruit only a limited number of new T cells.

From the cysteine through the phenylalanine, the CDR3 covers 14 amino acids. Only the CDR3 portion is preserved as DNA: 42 bases, with reading frame beginning at the first base. Trimming takes 5 bases off V and 7 bases off J; junction bases not matched to a gene: 4. Per the germline V gene, SGHRS is the CDR1 and YFSETQ is the CDR2. Receptor amplification or capture employed RT-PCR. These reads were obtained on an Illumina HiSeq 2500. TCRdb's own reprocessing of the public reads used fastp at Q25 and MiXCR and kept productive beta chains. Rows matching on CDR3 protein sequence are summarized as one entry with the most common DNA and genes. For this sample there are hundreds of thousands of distinct CDR3 sequences; 6.5% to 8% appear just once. The ten biggest clones cover under 15% of the sample.

The receptor's source is a man aged 50-75 years who received an inactivated influenza vaccine. Donor details come from another sample of the same person, matched by shared clones. The chain is made from TRBV5-1 and TRBJ2-1, with 12 bases matching TRBD1. The sequenced sample was PBMCs from blood, obtained 23 months after vaccination. The DNA reads as follows: TGCGCCAGCAGGGGGACAGGGGGCGAGAATGAGCAGTTCTTC. The encoded protein is CASRGTGGENEQFF.